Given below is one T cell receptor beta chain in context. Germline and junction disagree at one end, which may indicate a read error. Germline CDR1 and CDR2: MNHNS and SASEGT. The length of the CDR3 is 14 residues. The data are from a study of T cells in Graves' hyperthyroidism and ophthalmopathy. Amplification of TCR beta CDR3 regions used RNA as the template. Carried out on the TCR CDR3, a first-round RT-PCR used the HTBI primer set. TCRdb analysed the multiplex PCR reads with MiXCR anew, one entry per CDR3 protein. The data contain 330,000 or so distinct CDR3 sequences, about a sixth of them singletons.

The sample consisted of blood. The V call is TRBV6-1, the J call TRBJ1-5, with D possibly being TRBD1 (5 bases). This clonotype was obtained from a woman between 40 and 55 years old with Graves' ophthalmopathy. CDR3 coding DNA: TGTGCCAGCAGTGAACCGGGGGATATTACGGCCCAGCCTTTT. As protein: CASSEPGDITAQPF.